This TCR beta chain was recovered during a study of blood T cell repertoires in COVID-19 (TCRdb year 2020). In terms of the full investigation: Samples covering the acute and convalescent phases of COVID-19 were provided by collaborators in the United States, Italy and Spain. The prospective study material was composed of cDNA or gDNA derived from T cells, B-cell-depleted T cells, or PBMCs. Deeply sampled blood TCRbeta repertoires from subjects exposed to, actively infected with, or recovered from COVID-19 were included in the dataset. The repertoires were made available in a free public database intended to serve as a resource for research on the immune response to SARS-CoV-2. Samples were obtained from the ongoing ImmuneRACE study (first 160 participants) and from 1,254 subjects provided by 6 global collaborators. A de-identified subject ID, COVID-19 status, age in years and sex were almost always included in the sample metadata. Where HLA class I and class II types were available, the types were taken from metadata supplied by the sample provider, not from assay-based typing. General study outcomes and caveats: The quantity of clinical and demographic metadata differed by source and by participant and was supplied without curation.

On this clone itself: Its antigen remains undetermined. Base qualities are not recorded, but no much larger clone differs from it by a single base.

TCRbeta CDR3 regions were amplified from genomic DNA using the immunoSEQ Assay, a bias-controlled multiplex PCR. Under the source paper's analysis protocol: The number of nucleated cells in each sample was estimated by amplification of reference gene primers within the assay. Sequence reads were collapsed and filtered to measure the absolute abundance of every unique TCRbeta CDR3 rearrangement. For each sample, productive Simpson clonality was calculated as the square root of Simpson's diversity index over productive rearrangements. Drawn from immuneACCESS, this table holds only the in-frame rearrangements with V and J called that TCRdb kept. Clones are partly lost; checked studies trace under half to an unresolved V gene and leave the rest unexplained. Clonal size and the V and J genes are those of that table, whereas D and trimming came from the DNA. The sample table shows approximately 350,000 clones, and about 90% are seen once. 6% to 8% of the sample rests with the top ten.

Reading from cysteine to phenylalanine, the CDR3 counts 16 amino acids. The DNA shown is the 48-base CDR3, in frame from base 1. A distance of 13 bases separates the germline ends of V and J, which lose 5 bases and 1 base respectively. The germline V gene provides CDR1 KGHDR and CDR2 SFDVKD. One collaborating source in Seattle enrolled patients while the patients were actively infected and followed the patients over time throughout the course of disease. Whole blood was collected in K2EDTA tubes by collaborating institutions according to the institutions' own protocols. For TCRbeta analysis, collaborators shipped samples in one of three forms: frozen whole blood, isolated PBMCs, or DNA extracted from either of those sample types.

The V and J segments used are TRBV24-1 and TRBJ2-2; a tentative D call is TRBD1 (6 bases match). Sequences were obtained from peripheral blood. The clonotype originates from a woman between 65 and 79 years old with COVID-19, enrolled during active disease. The nucleotides read TGTGCCACCAGTGCCTACAGGGAGAGGAACACCGGGGAGCTGTTTTTT. It translates to CATSAYRERNTGELFF.